This entry is about one T cell receptor (beta chain). Antigen: not known. The data were obtained in a study of cytomegalovirus exposure and HLA in healthy donors. Looking at the study overall: Roughly 80 million unique TCRs from HLA-typed donors were held in an early data release. General study points: Some V segments (TRBV6-2 and TRBV6-3 among them) were excluded as indistinguishable.

The CDR3 runs to 14 residues. The germline V gene encodes CDR1 SGHRS and CDR2 YFSETQ. Trimming took off 0 bases at V and 4 bases at J, with 8 bases between the two ends. This PCR relied on a set of 60 Vbeta primers and 13 Jbeta primers. Here immunoSEQ multiplex PCR was the method, and the copy in TCRdb shows in-frame clones only, minus some. The table lists around 70,000 clones, around 65% of them singletons. The sequence was collected from a man aged 55 to 69 in good health and CMV-seropositive. V and J are TRBV5-1 and TRBJ2-1, with unresolved D. The material sequenced was PBMCs. CDR3 DNA sequence: TGCGCCAGCAGCTTGGTTGGGCCTTACAATGAGCAGTTCTTC. It codes for CASSLVGPYNEQFF.